This T cell receptor beta chain was sequenced in a study of blood T cell repertoires in COVID-19. Study in general: Sources were T cells, B-cell-depleted T cells, or PBMCs; the material itself was cDNA or gDNA.

During active infection, Seattle patients enrolled and were then monitored through disease. Germline CDR1 and CDR2: KGHDR and SFDVKD. The V gene lost 9 bases and the J gene lost 0 bases, with 8 bases spanning the gap. The CDR3 is made up of 13 amino acids. Per the original data handling: Estimation of nucleated cell counts relied on the amplification of reference gene primers. TCRdb's table, derived via immunoSEQ multiplex PCR, lists solely in-frame clones and lacks some. V and J calls and clone size come straight from that table; D and trimming were deduced from the DNA. The sample holds 97,000 or so clones, just under 95% seen once.

Sequencing input: peripheral blood. This sequence originates from a woman aged 45 to 65 with COVID-19, enrolled during active disease. The V and J genes are TRBV24-1 and TRBJ1-5; D might be TRBD1 (5 bases). This CDR3 reads CATGDYSNQPQHF. The CDR3 coding sequence is TGTGCCACCGGGGACTATAGCAATCAGCCCCAGCATTTT.